A single sample gave rise to the 24 T cell receptor beta chains below, sequenced in a study of blood T cell repertoires in COVID-19. Generated by immunoSEQ multiplex PCR, the TCRdb table keeps only in-frame clones and is missing some. The sample contains 140,000 or so clones, approximately 80% of which appear only once. The sequenced sample consisted of peripheral blood. These receptors originate from a man aged 65 to 85 who had recovered from COVID-19.

Only one count was recorded for this clone. This rearrangement joins TRBV6-5 to TRBJ2-5, with TRBD2 identical over 9 bases. The germline V gene encodes CDR1 MNHEY and CDR2 SVGAGI. The CDR3 is 15 amino acids. The trim removed 3 bases at V and 4 bases at J, leaving 6 bases unmatched. The CDR3 is CASSYGREGPETQYF. The CDR3 coding sequence is TGTGCCAGCAGTTATGGGCGGGAGGGCCCAGAGACCCAGTACTTC.

The chain joins TRBV19 to TRBJ2-7, with TRBD2 matching over 10 bases. J gave up 2 bases and V 2 bases, and 3 bases lay outside the gene matches. The germline V gene has CDR1 LNHDA and CDR2 SQIVND (reference sequence). The CDR3 totals 15 residues. CDR3 coding DNA: TGTGCCAGTAGTATAACCAGCGGGGGGGCCTACGAGCAGTACTTC. Its protein is CASSITSGGAYEQYF.

The chain links TRBV27 to TRBJ2-7; the match to TRBD2 covers 11 bases. The CDR3 is 15 amino acids. Trimming cost V 3 bases and J 3 bases; bases outside gene matches: 4. Germline loops: CDR1 MNHEY, CDR2 SMNVEV (reference sequence). Here the CDR3 reads CASSLAGTSGYEQYF. CDR3 bases: TGTGCCAGCAGTTTGGCCGGGACTAGCGGCTACGAGCAGTACTTC.

This chain connects TRBV25-1 to TRBJ2-5, with D unclear. Looked up from germline, CDR1 is MGHDK and CDR2 is SYGVNS. The length of the CDR3 is 13 residues. V lost 2 bases and J 2 bases, leaving 6 bases between the germline ends. CDR3 loop: CASSELRQETQYF. The CDR3 DNA reads TGTGCCAGCAGTGAACTACGACAAGAGACCCAGTACTTC.

The chain is built from TRBV18 and TRBJ2-7; 8 nucleotides align to TRBD1. Germline V CDR1 and CDR2: KGHSH, LQKENI. The CDR3 length is 16 residues. The V gene end was trimmed by 2 bases and the J gene end by 4 bases; junction bases not matched to a gene: 10. The CDR3 loop is CASSPVSRTGFYEQYF. The CDR3 DNA is TGTGCCAGCTCACCAGTATCCCGGACAGGGTTTTACGAGCAGTACTTC.

The J gene is TRBJ2-2, the V gene TRBV19, with TRBD1 identical over 8 bases. The V gene's germline CDR1 is LNHDA and CDR2 SQIVND (reference sequence). The V gene end was trimmed by 5 bases and the J gene end by 7 bases; junction bases not matched to a gene: 9. CDR3 length: 15 amino acids. CDR3 coding DNA: TGTGCCAGTAGTCGGACAGGGCCCGAAATCGGGGAGCTGTTTTTT. Protein product: CASSRTGPEIGELFF.

V is TRBV2 and J is TRBJ2-1, with 11 positions matching TRBD2. The CDR3 is 16 amino acids. V lost 6 bases, J lost 5 bases, and 9 bases stayed unmatched. Germline lookup yields CDR1 SNHLY and CDR2 FYNNEI. The CDR3, as DNA: TGTGCCAGCAGCCAAAGACTAGCGGGACGGGACAATGAGCAGTTCTTC. Translation: CASSQRLAGRDNEQFF.

This clone appeared a few times. V gene TRBV28 combines with J gene TRBJ1-2; D gene ambiguous. Germline-derived CDR1 and CDR2 are MDHEN and SYDVKM. V lost 2 bases, J lost 4 bases, and 5 bases lay in between. The CDR3 length is 12 residues. CDR3 sequence: CASSLNSYGYTF. In DNA form, the CDR3 reads TGTGCCAGCAGTTTAAACAGCTATGGCTACACCTTC.

In its sample, this clone was seen once. The rearrangement uses TRBV4-2 and TRBJ2-5, with 8 bases that match TRBD2. Looked up from germline, CDR1 is LGHNA and CDR2 is YNFKEQ. With V trimmed by 7 bases and J by 1 base, 8 bases remained unmatched. The CDR3 is 15 amino acids. As DNA, the CDR3 is TGTGCCAGCACCGCCTCTCTAGCGGGCCAAGAGACCCAGTACTTC. Residues: CASTASLAGQETQYF.

The chain uses TRBV3-1 (or the pseudogene TRBV3-2) and TRBJ2-3; 7 positions agree with TRBD2. The CDR3 has 17 amino acids. Germline CDR1 and CDR2: LGHDT and YNNKEL (reference sequence). Trimming took 4 bases from V and 1 from J; bases not matched to a gene: 11. The CDR3 protein is CASSPRSGSGGTDTQYF. The CDR3 nucleotides read TGTGCCAGCAGCCCCCGCTCGGGCAGCGGGGGCACAGATACGCAGTATTTT.

V is TRBV18 and J is TRBJ2-1; 8 bases align to TRBD2. From germline, CDR1 is KGHSH and CDR2 LQKENI. The CDR3 has 17 residues. The V segment lost 6 bases and the J segment 5 bases; nucleotides outside the gene matches: 15. CDR3 DNA: TGTGCCAGCTCCAAGATGTCCGGGACTAGTGGCCACAATGAGCAGTTCTTC. Protein sequence: CASSKMSGTSGHNEQFF.

CDR3 sequence (DNA): TGCAGCGTTGTCCTTTCTCCTCCCTTATATGGCTACACCTTC. The encoded protein is CSVVLSPPLYGYTF. The chain recombines TRBV29-1 with TRBJ1-2; D is uncertain. Germline lookup yields CDR1 SQVTM and CDR2 ANQGSEA. V lost 4 bases, J lost 5 bases, and 17 bases lay in between. This CDR3 comprises 14 residues.

The chain employs TRBV5-1 and TRBJ2-1, with 8 bases fitting TRBD2. The trim removed 7 bases at V and 1 base at J, leaving 7 bases unmatched. The CDR3 covers 15 residues. Germline V gives CDR1 SGHRS, CDR2 YFSETQ. Here the CDR3 reads CASGGLAGSYNEQFF. The CDR3 DNA reads as TGCGCCAGCGGAGGACTAGCCGGGTCCTACAATGAGCAGTTCTTC.

This chain connects TRBV11-2 to TRBJ2-3, with D possibly TRBD2 on 6 matching bases. The germline V and J ends were trimmed by 4 bases and 3 bases, with 17 bases remaining between them. The CDR3 runs 16 residues. Germline CDR1 is SGHAT and CDR2 is FQNNGV. CDR3 bases: TGTGCCAGCAGCTCGACGGGAGCCTTGAGGACAGATACGCAGTATTTT. This codes for CASSSTGALRTDTQYF.

On this clone: Distinct nucleotide sequences in the sample also encode this CDR3. The V and J genes are TRBV6-5 and TRBJ1-1, with TRBD1 matching 11 bases. The germline CDR1 and CDR2 sequences are MNHEY and SVGAGI. With V trimmed by 2 bases and J by 5 bases, 4 bases remained unmatched. The CDR3 consists of 15 residues. CDR3 DNA sequence: TGTGCCAGCAGTTACCGGACAGGGGGCGGAACTGAAGCTTTCTTT. It specifies CASSYRTGGGTEAFF.

The sample holds a few counts of this clone. The rearrangement links TRBV9 to TRBJ2-3; 8 bases fit TRBD2. The CDR3 runs 16 residues. V lost 4 bases and J lost 4; bases outside the gene matches: 11. Germline CDR1 reads SGDLS; CDR2 reads YYNGEE. CDR3 region: CASSPQGGGRSDTQYF. CDR3 nucleotide sequence: TGTGCCAGCAGCCCCCAAGGCGGGGGGAGGTCAGATACGCAGTATTTT.

The chain employs TRBV2 and TRBJ1-1, with 7 bases matching TRBD1. The trim removed 1 base at V and 8 bases at J, leaving 4 bases unmatched. Germline CDR1 SNHLY, CDR2 FYNNEI. This CDR3 is built from 13 residues. DNA of the CDR3: TGTGCCAGCAGTGAAGACAGGGGCCGCGAAGCTTTCTTT. Its protein product is CASSEDRGREAFF.

This chain links TRBV6-1 with TRBJ2-3, with a tentative D call TRBD2 (7 bases). Trimming left V 4 bases short and J 4 bases short, with 18 bases between. Germline V CDR1 and CDR2: MNHNS, SASEGT. CDR3 size: 16 residues. This CDR3 reads CASSGQDGRGSDTQYF. DNA for the CDR3: TGTGCCAGCAGTGGACAGGACGGGCGGGGGTCAGATACGCAGTATTTT.

The V call is TRBV7-2, the J call TRBJ1-1, with D possibly being TRBD1 (5 bases). Trimming took off 5 bases at V and 11 bases at J, with 18 bases between the two ends. Germline V lookup: CDR1 SGHTA, CDR2 FQGNSA. This CDR3 has 13 amino acids. CDR3 in DNA: TGTGCCAGCAGCAATCGGGACTCCGTGCGGGCTTTCTTT. The encoded protein is CASSNRDSVRAFF.

This sequence joins TRBV7-8 and TRBJ2-7; the match to TRBD1 covers 12 bases. The CDR3 sequence is 19 residues long. V gave up 6 bases and J gave up 5 bases; unmatched junction bases: 20. Germline lookup yields CDR1 SGHVS and CDR2 FQNEAQ. CDR3 bases: TGTGCCAGCAGAGCGCTCCTCCGGGACAGGGGGCCCTTCAATGACGAGCAGTACTTC. It is translated as CASRALLRDRGPFNDEQYF.

The chain joins TRBV6-2 or TRBV6-3 to TRBJ1-5; D call uncertain. CDR1 and CDR2 (germline): MNHEY, SVGEGT. Trimming left V 4 bases short and J 3 bases short, with 7 bases between. The CDR3 sequence is 13 residues long. The CDR3 bases are TGTGCCAGCAGTTCCCAAATCAATCAGCCCCAGCATTTT. It encodes CASSSQINQPQHF.

The rearrangement uses TRBV19 and TRBJ2-6, with D tentatively TRBD2 (5 bases). The CDR3 runs to 15 residues. From germline, CDR1 is LNHDA and CDR2 SQIVND (reference sequence). Trimming shortened V by 5 bases and J by 7 bases, and 15 bases separated the two germline ends. The DNA of the CDR3 is TGTGCCAGTAGTCCCGAGGGTAAGAAAGCCAACGTCCTGACTTTC. It translates to CASSPEGKKANVLTF.

The rearrangement links TRBV2 to TRBJ2-5; 9 positions match TRBD2. Germline trimming cut 11 bases from V and 2 bases from J; bases unmatched to any gene: 18. The CDR3 totals 17 residues. CDR1 and CDR2 from the germline V gene are SNHLY and FYNNEI. The CDR3 sequence: CARKGLGSGRYQETQYF. In DNA, the CDR3 is TGTGCCCGTAAAGGGCTGGGTAGCGGGAGATATCAAGAGACCCAGTACTTC.

The rearrangement links TRBV29-1 to TRBJ2-4; 9 nucleotides align to TRBD1. V gave up 0 bases and J gave up 8 bases; unmatched junction bases: 2. CDR1 and CDR2 from the germline V gene are SQVTM and ANQGSEA. The CDR3 is 13 amino acids. In DNA, the CDR3 is TGCAGCGTTGAAGAGGGACAGGGCGACATTCAGTACTTC. It encodes CSVEEGQGDIQYF.